A single sample is the source of the 21 T cell receptor beta chains below, sequenced in a study of T-cell reconstitution after alpha-beta-depleted transplantation in children. Preparation of the TCRbeta library used unique molecular identifiers. A single record per CDR3 protein comes from TCRdb applying MiXCR to the PCR reads. The sample includes approximately 520,000 distinct CDR3 sequences, approximately 29% seen only once; the top ten take 2% to 2.5%. The specimen comprised PBMCs from the stem cell graft donor, sampled from the stem cell graft. The source is a human donor who donated a stem cell graft to a child with aplastic anemia.

The chain employs TRBV6-1 and TRBJ2-7, with 9 bases that match TRBD2. CDR3 length equals 15 residues. V dropped 1 base and J dropped 1; count of bases not matched to a gene: 2. The germline CDR1 and CDR2 sequences are MNHNS and SASEGT. The CDR3 here is CASSEGLAASYEQYF. The CDR3 coding sequence is TGTGCCAGCAGTGAAGGACTAGCGGCATCCTACGAGCAGTACTTC.

The chain joins TRBV20-1 to TRBJ1-5; weak D call: TRBD1 (5 bases). Trimming removed 1 base from V and 4 bases from J, with 8 bases in between. This CDR3 region has 13 residues. Germline V lookup: CDR1 DFQATT, CDR2 SNEGSKA (reference sequence). Written as DNA, the CDR3 is TGCAGTGCTAGAGGACGGGGGAATCAGCCCCAGCATTTT. This gives the protein CSARGRGNQPQHF.

This sequence joins TRBV12-3 or TRBV12-4 and TRBJ1-1; tentative D call: TRBD1 (5 bases). V gave up 6 bases and J gave up 8 bases, with 16 bases separating them. This CDR3 is built from 13 residues. The CDR3: CASRLLRESEAFF. In DNA, the CDR3 is TGTGCCAGCAGGCTCCTCAGGGAAAGCGAAGCTTTCTTT.

The chain joins TRBV2 to TRBJ2-7, with 15 nucleotides matching TRBD2. CDR1 SNHLY and CDR2 FYNNEI come from the germline V gene. V gave up 7 bases and J gave up 12 bases; unmatched junction bases: 7. The CDR3 length is 13 residues. The CDR3 loop is CASTGTSGRIVYF. In DNA, the CDR3 is TGTGCCAGCACCGGGACTAGCGGGAGGATCGTGTACTTC.

V usage is TRBV20-1 and J usage is TRBJ2-1, with 13 bases fitting TRBD2. V was pared by 6 bases and J by 3 bases, with 8 bases of the junction left unmatched. Germline V lookup: CDR1 DFQATT, CDR2 SNEGSKA (reference sequence). This CDR3 is 16 amino acids long. The chain's CDR3 is CSARLAGGRIYNEQFF. CDR3 in DNA: TGCAGTGCCCGACTAGCGGGAGGCCGGATCTACAATGAGCAGTTCTTC.

The rearrangement joins TRBV25-1 to TRBJ2-5, with 8 bases that match TRBD1. Germline V gene data show CDR1 as MGHDK and CDR2 as SYGVNS. Trimming at V came to 4 bases and at J to 4 bases, leaving 8 bases not matched to a gene. This CDR3 spans 15 amino acids. CDR3 sequence (DNA): TGTGCCAGCAGTGGGCCGACAGGGGCTGGAGAGACCCAGTACTTC. This codes for CASSGPTGAGETQYF.

This clonotype was counted only a few times. This rearrangement joins TRBV12-5 to TRBJ2-1, with 10 bases that match TRBD1. Trimming at V came to 1 base and at J to 4 bases, leaving 7 bases not matched to a gene. From germline, CDR1 is LGHNT and CDR2 FRNRAP. The CDR3 has 17 amino acids. The CDR3 is CASGLERQGAAYNEQFF. The CDR3 region has the DNA TGTGCTAGTGGTTTGGAACGACAGGGGGCGGCATACAATGAGCAGTTCTTC.

The J gene is TRBJ1-6, the V gene TRBV12-3 or TRBV12-4, with D perhaps TRBD1 (5 bases). The CDR3 extends over 16 amino acids. Trimming pared 1 base from V and 7 bases from J, leaving 14 bases between. The CDR3 here is CASSLVRGRDNSPLHF. CDR3 in DNA: TGTGCCAGCAGTTTAGTCCGAGGCCGGGACAATTCACCCCTCCACTTT.

The rearrangement uses TRBV20-1 and TRBJ2-5; D not resolved. Germline loops: CDR1 DFQATT, CDR2 SNEGSKA (reference sequence). The CDR3 spans 13 residues. V lost 5 bases to trimming and J lost 0 bases, with 10 bases between them. As DNA, the CDR3 is TGCAGTGCTCTTTTGCAAGACCAAGAGACCCAGTACTTC. This encodes CSALLQDQETQYF.

The chain has TRBV29-1 and TRBJ1-2; TRBD1 matches at 10 bases. V shed 6 bases and J 6 bases; nucleotides not matched to a gene: 10. The germline V gene encodes CDR1 SQVTM and CDR2 ANQGSEA. The CDR3 has 14 amino acids. CDR3 sequence: CSVAPGQGTDGYTF. The CDR3 coding sequence is TGCAGCGTAGCCCCGGGACAGGGGACAGATGGCTACACCTTC.

The chain couples TRBV20-1 to TRBJ1-5; 10 bases match TRBD1. Germline CDR1 reads DFQATT; CDR2 reads SNEGSKA (reference sequence). J gave up 1 base and V 5 bases, and 2 bases lay outside the gene matches. There are 14 residues in the CDR3. The CDR3 nucleotides are TGCAGTGCTTGGGACAGGGGAAGCAATCAGCCCCAGCATTTT. Encoded protein: CSAWDRGSNQPQHF.

This clonotype has at least ten counts. At one end, the junction sequence differs from germline, possibly due to a read error. This chain connects TRBV5-1 to TRBJ2-2; D is undetermined. CDR1 is SGHRS, CDR2 YFSETQ, per germline. This CDR3 region has 12 residues. The CDR3 nucleotides are TGTGCCAGCAGTTTAAACACCGGGGAGCTGTTTTTT. Translated, it gives CASSLNTGELFF. The full variable domain, rest sourced from reference TRBV5-1 and TRBJ2-2, is KAGVTQTPRYLIKTRGQQVTLSCSPISGHRSVSWYQQTPGQGLQFLFEYFSETQRNKGNFPGRFSGRQFSNSRSEMNVSTLELGDSALYLCASSLNTGELFFGEGSRLTVL.

CDR3 sequence (DNA): TGTGCCAGCAGCTCCCCCGCGCCTACGCAGTATTTT. This codes for CASSSPAPTQYF. The chain links TRBV7-2 to TRBJ2-3; no definite D call. Trimming stripped 4 bases from V and 8 bases from J, with 10 bases between. Germline V gene sequence: CDR1 SGHTA, CDR2 FQGNSA. CDR3 size: 12 residues.

The rearrangement joins TRBV20-1 to TRBJ1-4; 8 nucleotides line up with TRBD1. Losses at the gene ends were 3 bases for V and 13 bases for J; bases not matched to a gene: 10. CDR1 is DFQATT and CDR2 is SNEGSKA in the germline V gene (reference sequence). CDR3 length: 13 residues. This CDR3 is CSARDRAHRGLFF. CDR3 sequence (DNA): TGCAGTGCTAGGGACAGGGCCCACCGTGGACTGTTTTTT.

The J gene is TRBJ1-5, the V gene TRBV5-1; possible D gene TRBD1, 5 bases. This CDR3 has 14 amino acids. The germline V and J ends were trimmed by 4 bases and 11 bases, with 19 bases remaining between them. Germline lookup yields CDR1 SGHRS and CDR2 YFSETQ. The CDR3 reads CASSPEGRAETQHF. CDR3 nucleotides: TGCGCCAGCAGCCCCGAGGGGCGGGCCGAAACCCAGCATTTT.

Only one count was recorded for this clonotype. The chain employs TRBV18 and TRBJ2-1; TRBD1 matches at 11 bases. The V gene's germline CDR1 is KGHSH and CDR2 LQKENI. The V segment lost 5 bases and the J segment 6 bases; nucleotides outside the gene matches: 9. The CDR3 consists of 16 residues. CDR3 protein: CASSGGQGAAVNEQFF. The CDR3 DNA follows: TGTGCCAGCTCAGGTGGACAGGGGGCGGCGGTCAATGAGCAGTTCTTC. Together with reference TRBV18 and TRBJ2-1, the CDR3 gives the full variable domain: NAGVMQNPRHLVRRRGQEARLRCSPMKGHSHVYWYRQLPEEGLKFMVYLQKENIIDESGMPKERFSAEFPKEGPSILRIQQVVRGDSAAYFCASSGGQGAAVNEQFFGPGTRLTVL.

The gene calls are TRBV7-2 and TRBJ2-3; TRBD2 is a possible D gene (5 bases). Germline V CDR1 and CDR2: SGHTA, FQGNSA. This CDR3 has 14 residues. Trimming stripped 11 bases from V and 1 base from J, with 16 bases between. The CDR3 here is CAVGKRARTDTQYF. The CDR3 coding sequence is TGTGCCGTTGGGAAGAGGGCCCGCACAGATACGCAGTATTTT.

This clonotype turned up a few times. The chain recombines TRBV29-1 with TRBJ2-3; 9 positions agree with TRBD2. The germline V gene encodes CDR1 SQVTM and CDR2 ANQGSEA. Germline trimming cut 7 bases from V and 2 bases from J; bases unmatched to any gene: 7. The CDR3 loop spans 14 amino acids. The CDR3 nucleotides are TGCAGCGGAATTAGCGGGAGTCCCACAGATACGCAGTATTTT. Protein: CSGISGSPTDTQYF.

The gene calls are TRBV27 and TRBJ2-1; 7 bases match TRBD2. The V segment lost 6 bases and the J segment 0 bases; nucleotides outside the gene matches: 11. CDR3 length equals 17 residues. The germline gives CDR1 MNHEY, CDR2 SMNVEV (reference sequence). The CDR3 DNA reads TGTGCCAGCAGCTCTTTTCCTGGCGGGAGCTCCTACAATGAGCAGTTCTTC. It encodes CASSSFPGGSSYNEQFF.

The chain couples TRBV5-1 to TRBJ2-1; D might be TRBD1 (6 bases). The CDR3 extends over 19 amino acids. The germline CDR1 and CDR2 sequences are SGHRS and YFSETQ. The V gene lost 0 bases and the J gene lost 8 bases, with 27 bases spanning the gap. CDR3 loop: CASSLGNKGHPRGVHEQFF. CDR3 DNA sequence: TGCGCCAGCAGCTTGGGAAACAAGGGACACCCGAGGGGAGTCCATGAGCAGTTCTTC.

This clonotype occurred a few times. The rearrangement uses TRBV7-9 and TRBJ1-5; D unclear. Germline V gene data show CDR1 as SEHNR and CDR2 as FQNEAQ (reference sequence). V was trimmed by 1 base and J by 10 bases, leaving 8 bases between them. The CDR3 is 12 residues long. In DNA form, the CDR3 reads TGTGCCAGCAGCTTAGGGGCCCGTCCCCAGCATTTT. Its protein is CASSLGARPQHF.